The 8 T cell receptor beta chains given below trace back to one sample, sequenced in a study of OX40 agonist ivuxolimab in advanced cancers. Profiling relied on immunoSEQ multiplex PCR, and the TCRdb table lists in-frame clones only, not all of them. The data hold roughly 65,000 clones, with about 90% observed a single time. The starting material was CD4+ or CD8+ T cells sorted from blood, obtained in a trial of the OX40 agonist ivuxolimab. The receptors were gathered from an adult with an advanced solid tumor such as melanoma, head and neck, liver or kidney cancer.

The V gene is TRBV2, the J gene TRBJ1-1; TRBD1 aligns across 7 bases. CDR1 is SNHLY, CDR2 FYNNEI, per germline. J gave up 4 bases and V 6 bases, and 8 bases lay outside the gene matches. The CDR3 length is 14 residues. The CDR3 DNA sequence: TGTGCCAGCAGGGGAGACAGGGCGGCCACTGAAGCTTTCTTT. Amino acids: CASRGDRAATEAFF. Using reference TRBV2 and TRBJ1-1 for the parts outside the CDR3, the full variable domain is EPEVTQTPSHQVTQMGQEVILRCVPISNHLYFYWYRQILGQKVEFLVSFYNNEISEKSEIFDDQFSVERPDGSNFTLKIRSTKLEDSAMYFCASRGDRAATEAFFGQGTRLTVV.

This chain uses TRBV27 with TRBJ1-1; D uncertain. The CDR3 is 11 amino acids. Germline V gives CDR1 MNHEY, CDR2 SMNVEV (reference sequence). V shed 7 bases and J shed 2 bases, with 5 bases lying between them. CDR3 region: CASKGNTEAFF. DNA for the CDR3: TGTGCCAGCAAGGGAAACACTGAAGCTTTCTTT.

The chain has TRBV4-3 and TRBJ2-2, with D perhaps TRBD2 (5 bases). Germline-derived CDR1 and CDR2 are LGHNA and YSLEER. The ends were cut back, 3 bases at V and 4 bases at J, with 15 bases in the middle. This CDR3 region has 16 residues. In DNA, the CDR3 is TGCGCCAGCAGCCACAGGCCGGGGTTTAGCACCGGGGAGCTGTTTTTT. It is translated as CASSHRPGFSTGELFF.

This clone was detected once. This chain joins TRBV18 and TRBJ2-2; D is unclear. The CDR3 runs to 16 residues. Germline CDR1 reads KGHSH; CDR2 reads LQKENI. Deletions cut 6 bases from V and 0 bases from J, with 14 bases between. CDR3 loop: CASSKKEPANTGELFF. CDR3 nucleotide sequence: TGTGCCAGCTCTAAGAAGGAACCCGCGAACACCGGGGAGCTGTTTTTT.

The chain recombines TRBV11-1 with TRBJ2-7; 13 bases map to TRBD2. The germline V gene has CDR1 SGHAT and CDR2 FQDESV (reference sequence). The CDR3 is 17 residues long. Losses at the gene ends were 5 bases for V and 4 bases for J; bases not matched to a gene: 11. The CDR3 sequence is CASSLTSGRALVYEQYF. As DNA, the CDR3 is TGTGCCAGCAGCCTCACTAGCGGGAGGGCCTTAGTGTACGAGCAGTACTTC.

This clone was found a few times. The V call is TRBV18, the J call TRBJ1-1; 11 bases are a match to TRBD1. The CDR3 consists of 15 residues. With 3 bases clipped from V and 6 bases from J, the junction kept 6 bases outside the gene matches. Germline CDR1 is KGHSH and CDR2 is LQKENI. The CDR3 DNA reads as TGTGCCAGCTCACCGGACAGGGGGCGCGTGGCTGAAGCTTTCTTT. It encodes CASSPDRGRVAEAFF.

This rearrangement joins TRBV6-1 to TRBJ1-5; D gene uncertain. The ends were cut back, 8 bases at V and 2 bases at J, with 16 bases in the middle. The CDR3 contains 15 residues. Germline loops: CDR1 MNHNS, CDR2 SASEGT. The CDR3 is CASFNWGGGNQPQHF. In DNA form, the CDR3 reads TGTGCCAGCTTCAACTGGGGAGGTGGCAATCAGCCCCAGCATTTT.

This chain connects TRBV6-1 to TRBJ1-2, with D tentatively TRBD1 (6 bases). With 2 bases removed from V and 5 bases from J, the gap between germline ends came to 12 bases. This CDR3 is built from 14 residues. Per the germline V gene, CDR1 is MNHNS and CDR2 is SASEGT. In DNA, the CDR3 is TGTGCCAGCAGTGAATTAACAGGGACATATGGCTACACCTTC. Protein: CASSELTGTYGYTF.